Sequencing of this T cell receptor (beta chain) was carried out in a study of T cells in Graves' hyperthyroidism and ophthalmopathy. Background on the study: Blood from the periphery was taken at initial diagnosis, before any treatment.

Researchers amplified the TCR beta CDR3 regions from RNA transcripts. First-round RT-PCR of the TCR CDR3 relied on the HTBI primer set. A single record per CDR3 protein comes from TCRdb applying MiXCR to the multiplex PCR reads. The sample comprises 250,000 to 400,000 distinct CDR3 sequences, roughly an eighth of which are singletons, and 34% rests with the top ten. Overall study results and limits: Most clonotypes expanded in the thyroid (above 0.001) were also present in blood.

PBMCs came from over 8.5 ml fresh peripheral blood. This clonotype was observed many times. Its antigen is not known. The CDR3 is 15 residues long. V gave up 7 bases and J gave up 4 bases; unmatched junction bases: 8. Germline assignment: CDR1 LNHDA and CDR2 SQIVND (reference sequence). The material sequenced was blood. The chain has TRBV19 and TRBJ2-1, with 9 bases aligning to TRBD1. The clonotype originates from a woman in her 40s with Graves' ophthalmopathy. Here the CDR3 reads CASTPGQGGYNEQFF. CDR3 sequence (DNA): TGTGCCAGTACGCCGGGACAGGGAGGGTACAATGAGCAGTTCTTC.